This T cell receptor (beta chain) was captured in a study of CD4 T cells in relation to SARS-CoV-2 and coronaviruses. The wider study: After about nine days of antigen culture, PBMC TCR beta CDR3s were sequenced. Study-wide results and caveats: No crossreactivity against non-spike viral proteins was tested here.

Comments on this clone: Its antigen is not known.

The CDR3 is 18 residues long. V shed 5 bases and J shed 1 base, with 23 bases lying between them. Per the germline V gene, CDR1 is LNHDA and CDR2 is SQIVND (reference sequence). Sequencing was performed with immunoSEQ multiplex PCR; in TCRdb, only in-frame clones are kept and a portion is missing. The sample includes about 38,000 clones, 77% of them seen just once. The receptor was isolated from an adult with COVID-19. The sequencing input was memory CD4+ T cells from PBMCs, cultured in vitro. This chain joins TRBV19 and TRBJ1-1; possibly TRBD1 for D (6 bases). CDR3 in amino acids: CASSPNQGRLGRNTEAFF. CDR3 nucleotide sequence: TGTGCCAGTAGTCCTAACCAGGGGCGACTGGGGAGGAACACTGAAGCTTTCTTT.